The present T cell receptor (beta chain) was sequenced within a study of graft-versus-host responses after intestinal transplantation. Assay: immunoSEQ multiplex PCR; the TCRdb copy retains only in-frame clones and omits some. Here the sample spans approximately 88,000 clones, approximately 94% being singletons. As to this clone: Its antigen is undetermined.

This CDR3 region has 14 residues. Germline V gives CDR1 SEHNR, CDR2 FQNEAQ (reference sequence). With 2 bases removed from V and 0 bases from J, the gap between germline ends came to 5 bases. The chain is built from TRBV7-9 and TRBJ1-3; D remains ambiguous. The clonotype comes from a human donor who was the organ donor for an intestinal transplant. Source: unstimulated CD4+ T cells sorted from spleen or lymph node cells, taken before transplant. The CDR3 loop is CASSLLGSGNTIYF. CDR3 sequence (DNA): TGTGCCAGCAGCTTACTAGGCTCTGGAAACACCATATATTTT. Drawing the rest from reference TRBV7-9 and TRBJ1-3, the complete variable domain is DTGVSQNPRHKITKRGQNVTFRCDPISEHNRLYWYRQTLGQGPEFLTYFQNEAQLEKSRLLSDRFSAERPKGSFSTLEIQRTEQGDSAMYLCASSLLGSGNTIYFGEGSWLTVV.